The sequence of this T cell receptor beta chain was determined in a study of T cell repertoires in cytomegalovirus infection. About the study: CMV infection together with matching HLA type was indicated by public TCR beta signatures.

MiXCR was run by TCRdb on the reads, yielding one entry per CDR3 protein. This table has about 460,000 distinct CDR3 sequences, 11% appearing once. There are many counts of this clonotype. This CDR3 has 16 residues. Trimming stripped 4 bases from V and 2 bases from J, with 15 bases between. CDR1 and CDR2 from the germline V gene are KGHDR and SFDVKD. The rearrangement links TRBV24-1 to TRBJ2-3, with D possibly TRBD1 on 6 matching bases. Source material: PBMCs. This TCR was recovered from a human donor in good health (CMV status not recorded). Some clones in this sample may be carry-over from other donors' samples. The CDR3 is CATSESQGLPTDTQYF. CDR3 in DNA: TGTGCCACCAGTGAAAGTCAGGGGCTGCCCACAGATACGCAGTATTTT.